This TCR beta chain derives from a study of PD-L1 blockade in urothelial cancer. Study background: Once treatment had started, blood was analyzed at 3 weeks (second dose) and again at 6 weeks.

Here immunoSEQ multiplex PCR was the method, and the copy in TCRdb shows in-frame clones only, minus some. In the table there are about 81,000 clones, roughly 90% of which are singletons. The length of the CDR3 is 12 residues. The germline gives CDR1 SGHNT, CDR2 YYREEE (reference sequence). V lost 0 bases and J 4 bases, leaving 4 bases between the germline ends. The time point is: pretreatment peripheral blood. Sequencing used PBMCs, obtained around atezolizumab (anti-PD-L1) treatment. This chain uses TRBV5-4 with TRBJ1-2; D call uncertain. The sequence was obtained from a woman at least 80 years old with urothelial cancer. Here the CDR3 reads CASSLEAYGYTF. DNA of the CDR3: TGTGCCAGCAGCTTGGAAGCCTATGGCTACACCTTC.